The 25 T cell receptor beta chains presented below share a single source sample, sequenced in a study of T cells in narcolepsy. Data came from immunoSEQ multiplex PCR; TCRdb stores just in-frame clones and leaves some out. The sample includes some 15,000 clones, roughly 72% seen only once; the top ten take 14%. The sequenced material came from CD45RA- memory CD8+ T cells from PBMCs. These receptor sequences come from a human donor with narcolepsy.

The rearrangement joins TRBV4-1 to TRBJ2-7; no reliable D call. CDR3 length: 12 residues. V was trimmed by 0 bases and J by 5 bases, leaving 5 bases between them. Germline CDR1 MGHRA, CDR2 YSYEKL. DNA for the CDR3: TGCGCCAGCAGCCAAGATCTGGACGAGCAGTACTTC. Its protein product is CASSQDLDEQYF.

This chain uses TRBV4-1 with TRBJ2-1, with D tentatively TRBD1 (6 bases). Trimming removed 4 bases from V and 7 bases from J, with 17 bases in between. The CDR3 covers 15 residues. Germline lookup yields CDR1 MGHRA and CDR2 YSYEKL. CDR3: CASSPDDRPHNEQFF. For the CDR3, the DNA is TGCGCCAGCAGCCCAGACGACAGGCCCCATAATGAGCAGTTCTTC.

The CDR3 loop reads CSVEDTVSPLLEAFF. CDR3 sequence (DNA): TGCAGCGTTGAAGACACAGTTAGCCCCTTGTTAGAAGCTTTCTTT. This sequence joins TRBV29-1 and TRBJ1-1; D uncertain. The CDR3 is made up of 15 amino acids. Germline V gives CDR1 SQVTM, CDR2 ANQGSEA. V was cut by 0 bases and J by 8 bases, with 19 bases left in between.

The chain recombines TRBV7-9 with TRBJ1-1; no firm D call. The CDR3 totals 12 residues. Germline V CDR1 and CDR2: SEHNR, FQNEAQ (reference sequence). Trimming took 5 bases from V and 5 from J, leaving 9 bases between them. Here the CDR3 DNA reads TGTGCCAGCAGCCTCCCGTCGACTGAAGCTTTCTTT. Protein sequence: CASSLPSTEAFF.

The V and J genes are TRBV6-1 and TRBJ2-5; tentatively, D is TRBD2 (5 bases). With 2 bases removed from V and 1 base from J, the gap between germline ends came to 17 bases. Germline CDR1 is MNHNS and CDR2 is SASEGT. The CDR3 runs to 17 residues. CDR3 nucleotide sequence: TGTGCCAGCAGTGAAAGTAACAACGCGGGCCTCCAAGAGACCCAGTACTTC. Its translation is CASSESNNAGLQETQYF.

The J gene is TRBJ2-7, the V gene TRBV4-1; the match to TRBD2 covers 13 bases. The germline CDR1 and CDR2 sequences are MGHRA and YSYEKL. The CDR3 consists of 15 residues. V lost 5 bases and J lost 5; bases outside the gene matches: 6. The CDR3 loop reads CASSWTSGSSDEQYF. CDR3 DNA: TGCGCCAGCAGCTGGACTAGCGGGAGTAGCGACGAGCAGTACTTC.

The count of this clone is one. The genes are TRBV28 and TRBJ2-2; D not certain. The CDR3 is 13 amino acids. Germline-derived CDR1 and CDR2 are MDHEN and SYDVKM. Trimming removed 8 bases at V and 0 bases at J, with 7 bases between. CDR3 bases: TGTGCCAGCTCCTACGCGAACACCGGGGAGCTGTTTTTT. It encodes CASSYANTGELFF.

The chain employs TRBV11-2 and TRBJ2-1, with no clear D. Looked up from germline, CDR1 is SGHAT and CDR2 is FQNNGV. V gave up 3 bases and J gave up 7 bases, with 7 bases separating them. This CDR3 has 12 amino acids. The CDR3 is CASSFGRNEQFF. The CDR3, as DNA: TGTGCCAGCAGCTTCGGACGGAATGAGCAGTTCTTC.

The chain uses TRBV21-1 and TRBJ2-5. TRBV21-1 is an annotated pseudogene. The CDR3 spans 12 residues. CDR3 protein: CASSKAGETQYF. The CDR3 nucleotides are TGTGCCAGCAGCAAAGCAGGGGAGACCCAGTACTTC.

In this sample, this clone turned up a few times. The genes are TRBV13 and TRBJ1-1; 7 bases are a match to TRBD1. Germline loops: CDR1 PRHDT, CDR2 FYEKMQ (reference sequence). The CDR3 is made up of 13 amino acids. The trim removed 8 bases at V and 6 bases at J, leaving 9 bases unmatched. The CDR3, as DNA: TGTGCCAGCGGACGGGACAGCGAAGCTGAAGCTTTCTTT. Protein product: CASGRDSEAEAFF.

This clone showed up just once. This chain's CDR3 is CAISGDSLNEQFF. Written as DNA, the CDR3 is TGTGCCATCAGTGGGGACAGCCTCAATGAGCAGTTCTTC. The J gene is TRBJ2-1, the V gene TRBV10-3, with 7 nucleotides matching TRBD1. V shed 4 bases and J 6 bases; nucleotides not matched to a gene: 3. The V gene's germline CDR1 is ENHRY and CDR2 SYGVKD. CDR3 length: 13 amino acids.

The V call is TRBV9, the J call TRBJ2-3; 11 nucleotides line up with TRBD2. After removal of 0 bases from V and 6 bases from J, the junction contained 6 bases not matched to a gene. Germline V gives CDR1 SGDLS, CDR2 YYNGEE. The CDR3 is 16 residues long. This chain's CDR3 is CASSVESSGGRDTQYF. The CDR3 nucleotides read TGTGCCAGCAGCGTAGAGTCTAGCGGGGGGCGGGATACGCAGTATTTT.

The CDR3 DNA sequence: TGCGCCAGCACCCTTAGGCTAGCGGGAGAAGTCAAAAACATTCAGTACTTC. Translation gives CASTLRLAGEVKNIQYF. The chain has TRBV4-1 and TRBJ2-4; 10 bases fit TRBD2. With 7 bases clipped from V and 3 bases from J, the junction kept 12 bases outside the gene matches. CDR3 length: 17 residues. Germline CDR1 MGHRA, CDR2 YSYEKL.

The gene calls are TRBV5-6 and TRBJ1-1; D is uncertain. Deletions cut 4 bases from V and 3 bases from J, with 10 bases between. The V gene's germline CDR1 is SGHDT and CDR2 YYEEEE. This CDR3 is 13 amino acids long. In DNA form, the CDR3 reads TGTGCCAGCAGCCCATTCTCGGACACTGAAGCTTTCTTT. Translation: CASSPFSDTEAFF.

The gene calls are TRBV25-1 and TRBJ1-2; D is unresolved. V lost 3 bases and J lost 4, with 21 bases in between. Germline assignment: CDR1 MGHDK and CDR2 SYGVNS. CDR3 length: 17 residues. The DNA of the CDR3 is TGTGCCAGCAGTGACTCAGGAGAGCTGAGAAAGACCTATGGCTACACCTTC. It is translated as CASSDSGELRKTYGYTF.

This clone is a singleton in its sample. This chain's CDR3 is CASSPGTSGRAHEQYF. The CDR3 bases are TGCGCCAGCAGCCCGGGGACTAGCGGGAGGGCCCACGAGCAGTACTTC. The V and J genes are TRBV4-1 and TRBJ2-7, with 16 bases aligning to TRBD2. The CDR3 extends over 16 amino acids. CDR1 and CDR2 from the germline V gene are MGHRA and YSYEKL. The trim removed 4 bases at V and 5 bases at J, leaving 5 bases unmatched.

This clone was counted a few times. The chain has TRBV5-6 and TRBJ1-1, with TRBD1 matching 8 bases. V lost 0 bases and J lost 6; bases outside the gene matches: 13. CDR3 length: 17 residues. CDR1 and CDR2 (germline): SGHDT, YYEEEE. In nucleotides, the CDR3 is TGTGCCAGCAGCTTGGTGAAACAGGGGGTTCTCGAACCTGAAGCTTTCTTT. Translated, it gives CASSLVKQGVLEPEAFF.

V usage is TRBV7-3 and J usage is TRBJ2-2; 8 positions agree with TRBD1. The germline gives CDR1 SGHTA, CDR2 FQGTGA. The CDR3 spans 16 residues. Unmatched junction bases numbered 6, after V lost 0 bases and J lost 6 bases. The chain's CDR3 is CASSLTRRGRAGELFF. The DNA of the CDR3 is TGTGCCAGCAGCTTAACCCGCAGGGGGCGCGCCGGGGAGCTGTTTTTT. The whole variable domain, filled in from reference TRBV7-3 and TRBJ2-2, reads GAGVSQTPSNKVTEKGKYVELRCDPISGHTALYWYRQSLGQGPEFLIYFQGTGAADDSGLPNDRFFAVRPEGSVSTLKIQRTERGDSAVYLCASSLTRRGRAGELFFGEGSRLTVL.

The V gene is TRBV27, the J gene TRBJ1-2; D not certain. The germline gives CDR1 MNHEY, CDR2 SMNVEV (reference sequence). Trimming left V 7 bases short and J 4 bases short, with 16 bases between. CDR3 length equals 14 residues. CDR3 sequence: CASNPSSGGYGYTF. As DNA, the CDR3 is TGTGCCAGCAATCCCTCCTCTGGAGGCTATGGCTACACCTTC.

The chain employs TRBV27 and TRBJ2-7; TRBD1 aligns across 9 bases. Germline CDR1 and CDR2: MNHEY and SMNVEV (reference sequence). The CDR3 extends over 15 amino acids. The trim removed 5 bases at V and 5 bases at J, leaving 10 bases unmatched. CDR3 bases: TGTGCCAGCAGTCTCGCCGGGACAGGGCACCACGAGCAGTACTTC. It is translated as CASSLAGTGHHEQYF.

CDR3 residues: CASSYSGLMNTEAFF. Written as DNA, the CDR3 is TGTGCCAGCAGTTACTCGGGCCTCATGAACACTGAAGCTTTCTTT. The chain combines TRBV6-5 with TRBJ1-1; no reliable D call. Trimming pared 0 bases from V and 0 bases from J, leaving 8 bases between. Per germline, CDR1 MNHEY and CDR2 SVGAGI. This CDR3 has 15 amino acids.

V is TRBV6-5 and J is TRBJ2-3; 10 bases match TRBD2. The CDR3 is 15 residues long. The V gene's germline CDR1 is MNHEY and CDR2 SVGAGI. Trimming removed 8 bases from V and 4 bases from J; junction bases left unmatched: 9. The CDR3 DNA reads TGTGCCAGCCTTCGGCTAGCGGGAGAGGCAGATACGCAGTATTTT. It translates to CASLRLAGEADTQYF.

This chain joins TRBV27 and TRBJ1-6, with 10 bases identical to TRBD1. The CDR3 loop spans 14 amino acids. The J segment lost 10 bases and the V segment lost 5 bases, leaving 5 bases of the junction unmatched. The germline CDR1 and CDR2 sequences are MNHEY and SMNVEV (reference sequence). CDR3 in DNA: TGTGCCAGCAGTCCCGGGACAGGGGTATCACCCCTCCACTTT. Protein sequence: CASSPGTGVSPLHF.

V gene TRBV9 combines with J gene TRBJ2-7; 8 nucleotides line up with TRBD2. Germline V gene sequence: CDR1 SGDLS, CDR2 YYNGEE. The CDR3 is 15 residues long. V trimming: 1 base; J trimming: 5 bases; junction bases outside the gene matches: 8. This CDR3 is CASSVSSGSIHEQYF. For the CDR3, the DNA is TGTGCCAGCAGCGTATCCAGCGGGAGTATCCACGAGCAGTACTTC.

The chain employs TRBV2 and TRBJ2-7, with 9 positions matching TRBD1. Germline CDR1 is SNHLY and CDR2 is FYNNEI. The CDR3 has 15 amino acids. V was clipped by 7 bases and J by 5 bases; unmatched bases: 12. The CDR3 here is CASTQEDRGDHEQYF. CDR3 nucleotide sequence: TGTGCCAGCACCCAAGAGGACAGGGGAGATCACGAGCAGTACTTC.